These 32 T cell receptor beta chains were sequenced from one sample in a study of cytomegalovirus exposure and HLA in healthy donors (dated by TCRdb to between 2016 and 2019). The library came from the immunoSEQ multiplex PCR assay. For the multiplex PCR, a mixture combining 60 forward primers for TCR Vbeta segments and 13 reverse primers for TCR Jbeta segments was used. TCRdb provides this immuneACCESS table in a form limited to in-frame rearrangements. Some clones are lacking; in checked studies, under half of them reflect an unresolved V gene, and why the rest are absent is not known. Here the sample has about 200,000 clones; approximately 80% occur a single time. The ten biggest clones cover 1.7% of the sample. The sample comprised PBMCs. These receptors were obtained from a man between 50 and 59 years old in good health and CMV-seronegative.

J is TRBJ2-1 and V is TRBV30; 8 bases agree with TRBD2. The CDR3 has 15 residues. From germline, CDR1 is GTSNPN and CDR2 SVGIG (reference sequence). Losses at the gene ends were 0 bases for V and 0 bases for J; bases not matched to a gene: 1. The CDR3 region is CAWSVGTSSYNEQFF. The CDR3 DNA is TGTGCCTGGAGTGTAGGGACTAGCTCCTACAATGAGCAGTTCTTC.

The chain employs TRBV6-1 and TRBJ2-1, with a tentative D call TRBD2 (6 bases). The germline CDR1 and CDR2 sequences are MNHNS and SASEGT. The V and J ends lost 6 bases and 0 bases respectively, with 12 bases between them. This CDR3 region has 15 residues. The chain's CDR3 is CASRRLTSSYNEQFF. The DNA for the CDR3 is TGTGCCAGCAGACGACTGACTAGCTCCTACAATGAGCAGTTCTTC.

This chain uses TRBV7-2 with TRBJ2-7; 7 bases align to TRBD2. Germline CDR1 SGHTA, CDR2 FQGNSA. The V gene end was trimmed by 4 bases and the J gene end by 2 bases; junction bases not matched to a gene: 11. The CDR3 consists of 16 residues. In DNA form, the CDR3 reads TGTGCCAGCAGCTCGGCTAGCGGAGTGTCCACCTACGAGCAGTACTTC. It translates to CASSSASGVSTYEQYF. The full variable domain, in which reference TRBV7-2 and TRBJ2-7 provide the parts outside the CDR3, is GAGVSQSPSNKVTEKGKDVELRCDPISGHTALYWYRQSLGQGLEFLIYFQGNSAPDKSGLPSDRFSAERTGGSVSTLTIQRTQQEDSAVYLCASSSASGVSTYEQYFGPGTRLTVT.

V usage is TRBV7-8 and J usage is TRBJ2-4; 11 bases align to TRBD2. The CDR3 has 18 residues. Germline values: CDR1 SGHVS, CDR2 FQNEAQ. Trimming took 0 bases from V and 8 from J; bases not matched to a gene: 12. CDR3 sequence (DNA): TGTGCCAGCAGCTTAGCGTCGGGTAGCGGGAGGGCCGGGGACATTCAGTACTTC. This codes for CASSLASGSGRAGDIQYF.

The chain joins TRBV5-4 to TRBJ1-2, with D unclear. The CDR3 spans 13 residues. Germline-derived CDR1 and CDR2 are SGHNT and YYREEE (reference sequence). V lost 2 bases and J lost 3, with 8 bases in between. The CDR3 nucleotides are TGTGCCAGCAGCTTCGGCCGGGACTATGGCTACACCTTC. This translates into CASSFGRDYGYTF.

V gene TRBV11-2 combines with J gene TRBJ2-3, with TRBD2 identical over 7 bases. In germline, CDR1 is SGHAT, CDR2 FQNNGV. Unmatched junction bases numbered 10, after V lost 4 bases and J lost 6 bases. The CDR3 length is 15 residues. The CDR3 region has the DNA TGTGCCAGCAGCTCCTTCGGCGGGAGTTCGGATACGCAGTATTTT. It translates to CASSSFGGSSDTQYF.

This clone showed up just a few times. The V and J genes are TRBV11-2 and TRBJ1-1; no firm D call. Germline V gene lookup returns CDR1 SGHAT and CDR2 FQNNGV. This CDR3 is built from 11 residues. Trimming shortened V by 1 base and J by 7 bases, and 4 bases separated the two germline ends. CDR3 loop: CASSLGGEAFF. CDR3 DNA sequence: TGTGCCAGCAGCTTAGGAGGTGAAGCTTTCTTT.

V usage is TRBV7-3 and J usage is TRBJ2-1, with D possibly being TRBD2 (6 bases). This CDR3 comprises 14 residues. V lost 2 bases and J 9 bases, leaving 14 bases between the germline ends. Per germline, CDR1 SGHTA and CDR2 FQGTGA. DNA for the CDR3: TGTGCCAGCAGCTTAGCGGGGTTAGACGGTGAGCAGTTCTTC. Amino acid sequence: CASSLAGLDGEQFF.

J is TRBJ1-1 and V is TRBV2; TRBD1 matches at 7 bases. Germline V gene data show CDR1 as SNHLY and CDR2 as FYNNEI. V dropped 5 bases and J dropped 1; count of bases not matched to a gene: 7. The CDR3 covers 15 residues. The DNA for the CDR3 is TGTGCCAGCAGTTCACAGGGGATGGCGAACACTGAAGCTTTCTTT. Translating gives CASSSQGMANTEAFF.

The rearrangement joins TRBV28 to TRBJ2-7; D is possibly TRBD1 (5 bases). This CDR3 is built from 11 residues. Germline V CDR1 and CDR2: MDHEN, SYDVKM. V lost 5 bases, J lost 8 bases, and 10 bases lay in between. The CDR3 nucleotides are TGTGCCAGCAGTCCCAGGGAAAAGCAGTACTTC. Its translation is CASSPREKQYF.

This rearrangement joins TRBV5-1 to TRBJ1-4; 9 positions agree with TRBD1. Germline assignment: CDR1 SGHRS and CDR2 YFSETQ. The trim removed 4 bases at V and 6 bases at J, leaving 7 bases unmatched. The CDR3 sequence is 15 residues long. The CDR3 sequence is CASSRDRDGYEKLFF. Written as DNA, the CDR3 is TGCGCCAGCAGCAGGGACAGGGACGGGTATGAAAAACTGTTTTTT.

This clone was seen a few times. V gene TRBV5-1 combines with J gene TRBJ2-3; D unclear. The V end lost 0 bases, the J end lost 0 bases, and 11 bases lay between the germline ends. CDR3 length: 16 residues. Germline V lookup: CDR1 SGHRS, CDR2 YFSETQ. The CDR3 sequence: CASSLARPLSTDTQYF. CDR3 coding DNA: TGCGCCAGCAGCTTGGCGCGGCCTCTAAGCACAGATACGCAGTATTTT.

The CDR3 DNA is TGTGCCAGCAGCCAAGATATCTCGGGATGGGTCTACGAGCAGTACTTC. Amino acids: CASSQDISGWVYEQYF. The genes are TRBV4-2 and TRBJ2-7; possibly TRBD2 for D (5 bases). Trimming took off 0 bases at V and 3 bases at J, with 15 bases between the two ends. The CDR3 length is 16 residues. Germline V gene sequence: CDR1 LGHNA, CDR2 YNFKEQ.

Comment on this clone: This sample includes further DNA sequences coding for the same CDR3. The chain is built from TRBV18 and TRBJ1-1, with D perhaps matching TRBD1 (6 bases). There are 14 residues in the CDR3. V lost 2 bases and J 0 bases, leaving 7 bases between the germline ends. Per the germline V gene, CDR1 is KGHSH and CDR2 is LQKENI. The CDR3 sequence: CASSPDRLNTEAFF. DNA of the CDR3: TGTGCCAGCTCACCAGACAGGTTGAACACTGAAGCTTTCTTT. Filled out from reference TRBV18 and TRBJ1-1, the complete variable domain reads NAGVMQNPRHLVRRRGQEARLRCSPMKGHSHVYWYRQLPEEGLKFMVYLQKENIIDESGMPKERFSAEFPKEGPSILRIQQVVRGDSAAYFCASSPDRLNTEAFFGQGTRLTVV.

This sequence joins TRBV5-1 and TRBJ2-3, with 7 nucleotides matching TRBD1. The CDR3 is made up of 15 amino acids. With 1 base clipped from V and 1 base from J, the junction kept 3 bases outside the gene matches. Germline-derived CDR1 and CDR2 are SGHRS and YFSETQ. The CDR3 is CASSLRGQGTDTQYF. In nucleotides, the CDR3 is TGCGCCAGCAGCTTGAGGGGGCAGGGCACAGATACGCAGTATTTT.

The sample holds a few counts of this clone. The chain has TRBV9 and TRBJ2-2, with 8 bases lining up with TRBD1. There are 14 residues in the CDR3. CDR1 is SGDLS and CDR2 is YYNGEE in the germline V gene. The V gene end was trimmed by 3 bases and the J gene end by 6 bases; junction bases not matched to a gene: 4. CDR3 protein: CASSAGTGPGELFF. CDR3 DNA: TGTGCCAGCAGCGCCGGGACAGGTCCCGGGGAGCTGTTTTTT.

This clone was detected a few times. The chain is built from TRBV5-5 and TRBJ1-3; D unresolved. Trimming pared 2 bases from V and 6 bases from J, leaving 15 bases between. In germline, CDR1 is SGHKS, CDR2 YYEKEE (reference sequence). The CDR3 consists of 15 residues. The CDR3 protein is CASSLGLRRENTIYF. The CDR3 DNA reads as TGTGCCAGCAGCTTAGGCCTAAGGCGGGAAAACACCATATATTTT.

The rearrangement uses TRBV6-6 and TRBJ1-1, with D possibly matching TRBD1 (6 bases). The germline V gene encodes CDR1 MNHNY and CDR2 SVGAGI (reference sequence). V shed 5 bases and J shed 5 bases, with 15 bases lying between them. The CDR3 has 14 residues. Here the CDR3 reads CASSHPTGYTEAFF. In DNA form, the CDR3 reads TGTGCCAGCAGTCACCCTACAGGGTATACTGAAGCTTTCTTT.

This clone has a single count. This chain links TRBV25-1 with TRBJ1-6; 9 bases are shared with TRBD1. The V gene end was trimmed by 6 bases and the J gene end by 7 bases; junction bases not matched to a gene: 7. Per the germline V gene, CDR1 is MGHDK and CDR2 is SYGVNS. This CDR3 is built from 15 residues. In nucleotides, the CDR3 is TGTGCCAGCAGCCCTCTGGGACAGGGAAATTCACCCCTCCACTTT. Its translation is CASSPLGQGNSPLHF.

The rearrangement links TRBV7-8 to TRBJ1-5, with TRBD1 identical over 7 bases. In germline, CDR1 is SGHVS, CDR2 FQNEAQ. V lost 3 bases and J lost 4; bases outside the gene matches: 6. The CDR3 sequence is 15 residues long. CDR3 sequence: CASSFGDRPNQPQHF. DNA for the CDR3: TGTGCCAGCAGCTTCGGGGACAGACCAAATCAGCCCCAGCATTTT.

The chain joins TRBV28 to TRBJ1-2; 9 bases line up with TRBD1. The CDR3 covers 13 residues. CDR1 MDHEN and CDR2 SYDVKM come from the germline V gene. The junction had 7 bases not matched to a gene; V was cut back by 6 bases and J by 8 bases. CDR3 DNA sequence: TGTGCCAGCAGCCCGGACAGGGGCCAAGGCTACACCTTC. It encodes CASSPDRGQGYTF.

This clone has a single count. The J gene is TRBJ2-2, the V gene TRBV5-1; the match to TRBD2 covers 11 bases. The CDR3 loop spans 16 amino acids. The J segment lost 7 bases and the V segment lost 3 bases, leaving 8 bases of the junction unmatched. CDR1 SGHRS and CDR2 YFSETQ come from the germline V gene. The CDR3 bases are TGCGCCAGCAGCTCTTTACTAGCGGGAGTTGTCGGGGAGCTGTTTTTT. Amino acid sequence: CASSSLLAGVVGELFF.

The chain combines TRBV6-4 with TRBJ2-1; 8 bases align to TRBD1. V was clipped by 0 bases and J by 6 bases; unmatched bases: 7. Germline V gene data show CDR1 as MRHNA and CDR2 as SNTAGT. The CDR3 is made up of 16 amino acids. Here the CDR3 DNA reads TGTGCCAGCAGTGACTCGAGGACAGGGCTACGCAATGAGCAGTTCTTC. This codes for CASSDSRTGLRNEQFF.

The chain joins TRBV5-1 to TRBJ2-3, with 7 bases identical to TRBD2. The CDR3 sequence is 16 residues long. Germline lookup yields CDR1 SGHRS and CDR2 YFSETQ. J was trimmed by 0 bases and V by 3 bases; bases with no gene match: 7. In DNA, the CDR3 is TGCGCCAGCAGCTCCCAAGGTAGCGGGAGCACAGATACGCAGTATTTT. Residues: CASSSQGSGSTDTQYF.

This chain uses TRBV6-5 with TRBJ1-5; D uncertain. This CDR3 is built from 14 residues. Trimming took 4 bases from V and 0 from J, leaving 7 bases between them. CDR1 and CDR2 (germline): MNHEY, SVGAGI. CDR3 amino acids: CASSSGYSNQPQHF. CDR3 nucleotides: TGTGCCAGCAGTTCCGGGTATAGCAATCAGCCCCAGCATTTT.

This sequence joins TRBV5-4 and TRBJ2-1, with TRBD2 identical over 8 bases. With V trimmed by 0 bases and J by 8 bases, 7 bases remained unmatched. The length of the CDR3 is 15 residues. Per germline, CDR1 SGHNT and CDR2 YYREEE (reference sequence). The chain's CDR3 is CASSLGGLVGDEQFF. CDR3 nucleotide sequence: TGTGCCAGCAGCTTGGGGGGACTAGTTGGCGATGAGCAGTTCTTC.

The rearrangement uses TRBV5-8 and TRBJ1-3, with 7 bases lining up with TRBD1. In germline, CDR1 is SGHTS, CDR2 YDEGEE. The J segment lost 0 bases and the V segment lost 4 bases, leaving 7 bases of the junction unmatched. CDR3 size: 16 residues. CDR3 in amino acids: CASSTRTGFSGNTIYF. The CDR3 nucleotides are TGTGCCAGCAGCACCAGGACAGGCTTCTCTGGAAACACCATATATTTT.

The chain has TRBV5-4 and TRBJ1-1, with D possibly TRBD1 on 5 matching bases. V was trimmed by 10 bases and J by 1 base, leaving 11 bases between them. The CDR3 runs to 12 residues. Germline lookup yields CDR1 SGHNT and CDR2 YYREEE (reference sequence). The CDR3, as DNA: TGTGCCGCGGGGCAGGGGAACACTGAAGCTTTCTTT. Translating it yields CAAGQGNTEAFF.

The J gene is TRBJ1-1, the V gene TRBV7-9; D is uncertain. CDR1 and CDR2 (germline): SEHNR, FQNEAQ (reference sequence). The CDR3 is 14 amino acids. The V and J ends lost 1 base and 0 bases respectively, with 6 bases between them. Here the CDR3 DNA reads TGTGCCAGCAGCTTAGATCCTGTGAACACTGAAGCTTTCTTT. It is translated as CASSLDPVNTEAFF.

This clone was seen only once. The rearrangement links TRBV28 to TRBJ1-1; D perhaps matches TRBD1 (5 bases). Germline CDR1 and CDR2: MDHEN and SYDVKM. The CDR3 contains 16 residues. The V end was cut by 7 bases, the J end by 1 base, with 19 bases between. The CDR3 DNA reads as TGTGCCAGCAATTCTCCGGGGGTCGGGAGGAACACTGAAGCTTTCTTT. Protein product: CASNSPGVGRNTEAFF.

As regards this clone: Other DNA sequences in the same sample also yield this CDR3. This chain connects TRBV10-3 to TRBJ2-7, with D possibly TRBD1 on 6 matching bases. This CDR3 has 13 amino acids. Trimming shortened V by 4 bases and J by 1 base, and 8 bases separated the two germline ends. The germline V gene encodes CDR1 ENHRY and CDR2 SYGVKD. CDR3 sequence: CAISGTGSYEQYF. CDR3 in DNA: TGTGCCATCAGTGGAACAGGGTCCTACGAGCAGTACTTC.

The chain is built from TRBV9 and TRBJ2-6, with 15 nucleotides matching TRBD2. J gave up 0 bases and V 4 bases, and 8 bases lay outside the gene matches. The CDR3 covers 20 residues. Germline V gene data show CDR1 as SGDLS and CDR2 as YYNGEE. The CDR3 nucleotides read TGTGCCAGCAGCAAGTCCGGGACTAGCGGGGGGTACTCTGGGGCCAACGTCCTGACTTTC. Its protein is CASSKSGTSGGYSGANVLTF. Supplemented by reference TRBV9 and TRBJ2-6, the full variable domain reads DSGVTQTPKHLITATGQRVTLRCSPRSGDLSVYWYQQSLDQGLQFLIQYYNGEERAKGNILERFSAQQFPDLHSELNLSSLELGDSALYFCASSKSGTSGGYSGANVLTFGAGSRLTVL.